Reported below is one T cell receptor beta chain. This clone's antigen is unknown. No per-base quality is available; no much larger clone lies one base away. The CDR3 measures 15 amino acids from cysteine to phenylalanine. Just CDR3 DNA is preserved here, 45 bases in frame from base 1. Trimming takes 8 bases off V and 6 bases off J; junction bases not matched to a gene: 9. The germline V gene sets CDR1 to SGDLS and CDR2 to YYNGEE. The collaborating institutions used their own protocols to collect whole blood in K2EDTA tubes. Collaborator samples were shipped for TCRbeta analysis as frozen whole blood, isolated PBMCs, or DNA extracted from either sample type. This sample stems from a study of blood T cell repertoires in COVID-19 (dated by TCRdb to the early 2020s). In terms of the full investigation: Samples from collaborators originated in the United States, Italy and Spain and spanned both the acute and convalescent phases of COVID-19. The samples were drawn from the first 160 participants of the ongoing ImmuneRACE study and from 1,254 subjects provided by 6 global collaborators. Subjects who had been exposed to COVID-19, were actively infected with it, or had recovered from it provided the deeply sampled blood TCRbeta repertoires that made up the dataset. Where available, HLA class I and class II types were obtained from metadata supplied by the sample provider rather than from assay-based typing. The repertoires were released in a freely available public database intended as a resource for research on the immune response to SARS-CoV-2. The prospective study material was composed of cDNA or gDNA derived from T cells, B-cell-depleted T cells, or PBMCs. The sample metadata nearly always contained a de-identified subject ID, COVID-19 status, age in years and sex.

The immunoSEQ Assay, a bias-controlled multiplex PCR, was used to amplify TCRbeta CDR3 regions from genomic DNA. Regarding the original processing steps: Within the assay, amplification of reference gene primers was used to estimate how many nucleated cells each sample contained. To quantify the absolute abundance of each unique TCRbeta CDR3 rearrangement, sequence reads were collapsed and filtered. For each sample, productive Simpson clonality was calculated by taking the square root of Simpson's diversity index across productive rearrangements. Not all clones reach the TCRdb copy of this immuneACCESS table, which keeps in-frame sequences only. Checked studies attribute under half of the gap to unresolved V genes and leave the rest unexplained. The DNA gave D and trimming, while V, J and clone size come from that table. The sample profile shows 95,000 to 150,000 clones; approximately 90% of them were found once. More than 1.5% of the sample is in the top ten clones.

What the research found in general, with its limitations: How much clinical and demographic metadata was included differed by source and by participant, and the metadata was provided uncurated.

This sequence was found in a human donor in a cohort sampled during active COVID-19. The sample was peripheral blood. The V and J genes are TRBV9 and TRBJ2-4; 12 bases in between match TRBD2. The sequenced DNA: TGTGCCAGTACTAGCGGGAGGATTCCGCCAAACATTCAGTACTTC. The encoded protein is CASTSGRIPPNIQYF.